The source of this TCR beta chain is a study of CD4 and CD8 cells across lung adenocarcinoma regions. The patients had localized lung adenocarcinoma, a non-small cell subtype. CDR1 MNHNS and CDR2 SASEGT come from the germline V gene. The CDR3 contains 10 residues. Trimming took off 1 base at V and 12 bases at J, with 6 bases between the two ends. TCRdb passed the PCR reads through MiXCR, listing each CDR3 protein once. The sample has 7,500 to 10,000 distinct CDR3 sequences, around 51% seen once. Sequenced input: CD4+ T cells from the margin of a lung tumor. The chain uses TRBV6-1 and TRBJ1-2; D is perhaps TRBD1 (5 bases). This receptor was taken from a male donor with lung adenocarcinoma. The CD4 and CD8 labels of this study may be unreliable. CDR3 in DNA: TGTGCCAGCAGTGAAGGGGACGACACCTTC. Residues: CASSEGDDTF.